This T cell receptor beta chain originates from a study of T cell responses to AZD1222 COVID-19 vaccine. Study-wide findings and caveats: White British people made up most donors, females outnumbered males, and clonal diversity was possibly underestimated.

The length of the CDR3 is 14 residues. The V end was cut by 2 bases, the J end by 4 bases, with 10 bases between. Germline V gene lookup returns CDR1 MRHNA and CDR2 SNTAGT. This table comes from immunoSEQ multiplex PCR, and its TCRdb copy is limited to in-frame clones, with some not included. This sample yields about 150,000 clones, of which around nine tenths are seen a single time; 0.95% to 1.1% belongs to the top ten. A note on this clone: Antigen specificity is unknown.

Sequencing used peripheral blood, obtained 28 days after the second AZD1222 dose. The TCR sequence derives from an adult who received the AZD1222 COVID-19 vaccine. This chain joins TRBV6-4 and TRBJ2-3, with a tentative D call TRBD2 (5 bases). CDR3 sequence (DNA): TGTGCCAGCAGTGACCGACCCGGGGCAGATACGCAGTATTTT. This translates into CASSDRPGADTQYF.